Listed here are 7 T cell receptor beta chains from one sample, sequenced in a study of blood T cell repertoires in COVID-19. Sequencing used immunoSEQ multiplex PCR; TCRdb keeps in-frame clones, though not all of them. The sample lists about 300,000 clones; around 86% were seen once. Source material: peripheral blood. The receptors were sampled from an older man with acute or convalescent COVID-19.

The chain links TRBV7-9 to TRBJ2-3; 9 bases map to TRBD1. Germline V CDR1 and CDR2: SEHNR, FQNEAQ (reference sequence). With 3 bases clipped from V and 6 bases from J, the junction kept 10 bases outside the gene matches. This CDR3 comprises 16 residues. DNA for the CDR3: TGTGCCAGCAGCTTGGGATCGGGACAGGGCTTTGATACGCAGTATTTT. It codes for CASSLGSGQGFDTQYF.

The V call is TRBV28, the J call TRBJ1-5; D is ambiguous. V dropped 6 bases and J dropped 3 bases, with 9 bases sitting between them. Germline CDR1 reads MDHEN; CDR2 reads SYDVKM. The CDR3 sequence is 13 residues long. CDR3 DNA: TGTGCCAGCAGATGGCAGATCAATCAGCCCCAGCATTTT. It specifies CASRWQINQPQHF.

The gene calls are TRBV19 and TRBJ2-7, with 12 bases fitting TRBD1. The germline V gene has CDR1 LNHDA and CDR2 SQIVND (reference sequence). The V segment lost 5 bases and the J segment 2 bases; nucleotides outside the gene matches: 4. The CDR3 contains 15 residues. CDR3 in amino acids: CASSSWDRGPYEQYF. Here the CDR3 DNA reads TGTGCCAGTAGTTCCTGGGACAGGGGGCCCTACGAGCAGTACTTC. Drawing the rest from reference TRBV19 and TRBJ2-7, the complete variable domain is DGGITQSPKYLFRKEGQNVTLSCEQNLNHDAMYWYRQDPGQGLRLIYYSQIVNDFQKGDIAEGYSVSREKKESFPLTVTSAQKNPTAFYLCASSSWDRGPYEQYFGPGTRLTVT.

The genes are TRBV4-1 and TRBJ1-1; D is perhaps TRBD1 (6 bases). Trimming stripped 1 base from V and 8 bases from J, with 20 bases between. The CDR3 length is 16 residues. Per germline, CDR1 MGHRA and CDR2 YSYEKL. The CDR3: CASSQVEVGTWAEAFF. CDR3 coding DNA: TGCGCCAGCAGCCAAGTGGAGGTCGGGACATGGGCGGAAGCTTTCTTT.

V gene TRBV6-6 combines with J gene TRBJ1-2; D perhaps matches TRBD1 (5 bases). V lost 5 bases to trimming and J lost 9 bases, with 13 bases between them. This CDR3 comprises 12 residues. Germline V gene data show CDR1 as MNHNY and CDR2 as SVGAGI (reference sequence). CDR3 nucleotides: TGTGCCAGCAGTACCGGGGGGTTTAGCTACACCTTC. It specifies CASSTGGFSYTF.

The chain has TRBV5-1 and TRBJ1-1, with 8 bases fitting TRBD1. J was trimmed by 4 bases and V by 4 bases; bases with no gene match: 6. Germline V CDR1 and CDR2: SGHRS, YFSETQ. The CDR3 totals 14 residues. In DNA form, the CDR3 reads TGCGCCAGCAGCACCGACAGGGGTTCCACTGAAGCTTTCTTT. Protein sequence: CASSTDRGSTEAFF. Full variable domain (rest looked up from reference TRBV5-1 and TRBJ1-1): KAGVTQTPRYLIKTRGQQVTLSCSPISGHRSVSWYQQTPGQGLQFLFEYFSETQRNKGNFPGRFSGRQFSNSRSEMNVSTLELGDSALYLCASSTDRGSTEAFFGQGTRLTVV.

The V gene is TRBV2, the J gene TRBJ1-6; 7 positions agree with TRBD1. This CDR3 is 16 amino acids long. J lost 5 bases, V lost 4 bases, and 8 bases had no gene match. Germline V gives CDR1 SNHLY, CDR2 FYNNEI. The CDR3 reads CASSVDRVYDNSPLHF. The CDR3 DNA sequence: TGTGCCAGCAGTGTTGACAGGGTTTACGATAATTCACCCCTCCACTTT.